This TCR beta chain was identified during a study of monozygotic twins with inflammatory bowel disease (dated by TCRdb to the late 2010s). Background on the whole study: A total of some 28 monozygotic twin pairs were included in the full study, comprising nine German pairs (four IBD-concordant, five IBD-discordant) and 19 IBD-discordant Danish pairs. The search for disease-associated traits relied mainly on comparing, within discordant pairs, IBD patients with their genetically identical healthy co-twins. Each individual had, on average, about 151 000 unique TCRalpha sequences and 181 000 unique TCRbeta sequences available for analysis. The full study reports these points: Differing immunosuppressive treatments among patients may have added background noise and inter-individual variability to the repertoires. A decrease in TCRbeta repertoire diversity, as measured by inverse Simpson index, was observed in IBD patients compared with their healthy co-twins. IBD patients shared fewer clonotypes with other individuals than healthy twins did, most markedly in patients showing signs of disease activity. Repertoire similarity did not differ between concordant and discordant twins, possibly due to limited statistical power. No single strong signal or clonotype linked to IBD turned up in the results, so the idea that one exists was not supported. The analysis was unable to tell different T cell subtypes apart.

About this clonotype itself: Its antigen is still unknown.

From a lookup of the germline V gene, CDR1 and CDR2 are SGHRS and YFSETQ. CDR3 length: 15 amino acids, cysteine to phenylalanine. DNA for this receptor is not on file. The library was generated by 5' RACE. Each TCR library was prepared from 3,500 to 4,500 ng of total RNA. cDNA was synthesized with SMARTScribe reverse transcriptase in eight separate reactions per sample. During cDNA synthesis, template switching was used to introduce unique molecular identifiers that contained a 6-nucleotide sample barcode. TCRalpha and TCRbeta cDNA was amplified by two nested PCRs of roughly 16 and 10 cycles, with bead purification after each PCR. Before amplification, the cDNA was treated with uracil DNA-glycosylase and purified using the QIAquick PCR purification kit. The second PCR was the step at which Illumina TruSeq-compatible adapters and sample-specific barcodes were added. TapeStation and Qubit were used to check library quality and concentration, and roughly 4.9 ng of each library was pooled. Sequencing of pooled libraries was carried out on an Illumina HiSeq2500 single-index Rapid Run using 2 x 100 bp reads and custom sequencing primers. Concerning the study's data processing: UMI-based consensus assembly with MiGEC version 1.2.6 was used to correct PCR and sequencing errors. MiXCR version 2.1.1 was used for V(D)J alignment, clonotype assembly and CDR3 extraction. To normalise gene usage, clonotype sharing and MAIT/NKT TCR abundance, the analysis used the top 1000, 10 000 and 20 000 clonotypes per sample. Diversity was computed as the inverse Simpson index with the vegan R package after downsampling to 27 000 UMIs. Paired Mann-Whitney U tests were applied to discordant twin pairs, and Benjamini-Hochberg correction was used for multiple testing. Each CDR3 protein sequence appears as one entry after TCRdb reprocessed the reads, and no DNA is included. The V and J calls follow TCRdb's processing rather than the paper's. Per the sample table, the count is about 420,000 distinct CDR3 sequences. The ten largest clones capture under 3% of the sample.

A 2.5 ml peripheral blood sample was drawn into PAXgene tubes per donor and stored at -80°C. Total RNA was isolated from whole blood with the PAXgene blood miRNA kit on an automated QIAcube, without T cell sorting. Deep TCRalpha and TCRbeta repertoire profiling with unique molecular barcoding was performed on peripheral blood of monozygotic twin pairs concordant or discordant for inflammatory bowel disease. For every twin pair, smoking habits were documented, and each individual was categorised as a current, former or never smoker. Rearrangement joined TRBV5-1 to TRBJ1-1; TCRdb outputs TRBD1, but without DNA this stays unchecked. The source material was blood. This receptor was taken from a human donor with ulcerative colitis or Crohn's disease, or a healthy co-twin of an affected twin (not recorded which). CDR3 loop: CASSPQTGLNTEAFF.